Shown below are 12 T cell receptor beta chains from a single sample sequenced in a study. TCRdb re-analysed the 5' RACE reads in MiXCR, keeping a single row per CDR3 protein. Of 5,500 to 6,000 distinct CDR3 sequences listed, 31% are singletons. Sequenced: memory CD4+ T cells sorted from a lymph node. Subset: memory CD4+ T cells, CD4+CD45RO+CD25-. Source of these receptors: a female donor with breast cancer.

The chain is built from TRBV5-1 and TRBJ2-3; D possibly corresponds to TRBD1 (5 bases). The J call may be in error: the DNA end matches TRBJ1-5 better. The V gene's germline CDR1 is SGHRS and CDR2 YFSETQ. The CDR3 is 17 amino acids. The CDR3 is CASSSGTSGKNTDTQHF. CDR3 sequence (DNA): TGCGCCAGCAGCTCTGGGACTAGCGGAAAGAACACAGATACGCAGCATTTT.

V usage is TRBV4-1 and J usage is TRBJ2-1; no clear D. V gave up 0 bases and J gave up 4 bases, with 4 bases separating them. The CDR3 is 13 residues long. The germline CDR1 and CDR2 sequences are MGHRA and YSYEKL. The CDR3 DNA sequence: TGCGCCAGCAGCCAAGATCTATACAATGAGCAGTTCTTC. This sequence encodes CASSQDLYNEQFF.

This clonotype was seen many times. Germline is not matched at one junction end, which may reflect a read error. The chain employs TRBV5-1 and TRBJ2-2, with a tentative D call TRBD2 (5 bases). Germline V gene lookup returns CDR1 SGHRS and CDR2 YFSETQ. The length of the CDR3 is 12 residues. The CDR3: CASSLGTGELLF. For the CDR3, the DNA is TGCGCCAGCAGCTTGGGCACCGGGGAGCTGCTTTTT.

This clonotype is medium-sized (0.01 to 0.1%) by share. The chain uses TRBV6-2 or TRBV6-3 and TRBJ2-2; 8 nucleotides agree with TRBD1. This CDR3 has 15 residues. Germline trimming cut 4 bases from V and 7 bases from J; bases unmatched to any gene: 8. CDR1 and CDR2 (germline): MNHEY, SVGEGT. CDR3 region: CASSFGQGRNGELFF. For the CDR3, the DNA is TGTGCCAGCAGTTTTGGACAGGGAAGGAACGGGGAGCTGTTTTTT.

V gene TRBV12-3 or TRBV12-4 combines with J gene TRBJ1-1; D is perhaps TRBD1 (6 bases). The CDR3 is 11 amino acids. V shed 7 bases and J shed 8 bases, with 11 bases lying between them. CDR3 amino acids: CASTFGQEAFF. The CDR3 nucleotides read TGTGCCAGCACATTCGGACAGGAAGCTTTCTTT.

There are many counts of this clonotype. V and J are TRBV28 and TRBJ2-7; 10 bases fit TRBD1. Trimming cost V 4 bases and J 6 bases; bases outside gene matches: 12. Looked up from germline, CDR1 is MDHEN and CDR2 is SYDVKM. This CDR3 is built from 16 residues. The CDR3 protein is CASSSPGTGVGSEQYF. The DNA of the CDR3 is TGTGCCAGCAGTTCCCCCGGGACAGGGGTGGGATCCGAGCAGTACTTC.

At least ten counts were recorded for this clonotype. The rearrangement links TRBV6-6 to TRBJ1-1; TRBD1 might be the D (5 bases). This CDR3 has 14 residues. CDR1 MNHNY and CDR2 SVGAGI come from the germline V gene (reference sequence). V was trimmed by 5 bases and J by 0 bases, leaving 10 bases between them. The CDR3 DNA reads TGTGCCAGCAGTCGCGGGGGGATGAACACTGAAGCTTTCTTT. Translation: CASSRGGMNTEAFF.

Details on this clonotype: The CDR3 does not end in the conserved phenylalanine or tryptophan, so this is likely a read error. Because the CDR3's place on the DNA is in doubt, the DNA is left out and the CDR3 is given as listed by TCRdb. The genes are TRBV3-1 and TRBJ2-5. Both ends counted, the CDR3 spans 9 residues. In germline, CDR1 is LGHDT, CDR2 YNNKEL (reference sequence). CDR3 residues: CASSQDFSS.

This clonotype came up a few times. A much larger clone is a single base away; this may be a read error. The chain is built from TRBV7-9 and TRBJ2-7; D unclear. Germline V lookup: CDR1 SEHNR, CDR2 FQNEAQ (reference sequence). This CDR3 region has 13 residues. The ends were cut back, 4 bases at V and 1 base at J, with 8 bases in the middle. The CDR3 region is CASSSPESYEQYF. In DNA form, the CDR3 reads TGTGCCAGCAGCTCCCCCGAATCCTACGAGCAGTACTTC.

Details on this clonotype: This sequence may be a read error, since a much larger clone differs from it by one base. The rearrangement links TRBV27 to TRBJ1-1; D may be TRBD1 (6 bases). This CDR3 region has 13 residues. The germline V gene has CDR1 MNHEY and CDR2 SMNVEV (reference sequence). The V end lost 5 bases, the J end lost 1 base, and 8 bases lay between the germline ends. DNA of the CDR3: TGTGCCAGCAGTAAGACAGGGAACACTGAAGCTTTCTTT. Encoded protein: CASSKTGNTEAFF.

This clonotype is labeled large. This rearrangement joins TRBV5-1 to TRBJ1-1; tentative D call: TRBD1 (5 bases). Between the trimmed V and J ends, which lost 0 bases and 1 base, there was a span of 10 bases. Germline CDR1 SGHRS, CDR2 YFSETQ. The CDR3 extends over 15 amino acids. Here the CDR3 DNA reads TGCGCCAGCAGCTTGGACACCACAGGGAACACTGAAGCTTTCTTT. The encoded protein is CASSLDTTGNTEAFF.

As concerns this clonotype: The junction departs from germline at one end; a sequencing error may be responsible. V usage is TRBV7-2 and J usage is TRBJ2-1; D ambiguous. Germline-derived CDR1 and CDR2 are SGHTA and FQGNSA. This CDR3 has 14 amino acids. As DNA, the CDR3 is TGTGCCAGCAGCTTATCGGGCCTTGTGAATGAGCAGTCCTTC. This translates into CASSLSGLVNEQSF.